This T cell receptor beta chain was obtained from a study of blood T cell repertoires in COVID-19. Looking at the study overall: The study drew acute and convalescent COVID-19 samples from the United States, Italy and Spain. The analysed material was cDNA or gDNA that came from T cells, B-cell-depleted T cells, or PBMCs.

The authors' processing: Estimates of nucleated cell counts were drawn from the amplification of reference gene primers. TCRdb's table, derived via immunoSEQ multiplex PCR, lists solely in-frame clones and lacks some. V and J calls and clone size follow that table, whereas D and trimming were derived from the DNA. The table records about 200,000 clones, about 90% of them present only once. This CDR3 has 15 residues. The ends lost 1 base at V and 4 bases at J; junction bases unmatched: 3. Per the germline V gene, CDR1 is SGHAT and CDR2 is FQNNGV. J is TRBJ2-3 and V is TRBV11-2; 9 bases are a match to TRBD2. The sequence came from a woman aged 45-60 years with acute or convalescent COVID-19. Sequencing input: peripheral blood. Here the CDR3 DNA reads TGTGCCAGCAGCTTAGTGCGGGGGGGCCCAGATACGCAGTATTTT. Its protein product is CASSLVRGGPDTQYF.